This is a list of T cell receptor beta chains from one sample in a study of cytotoxic CD8 clonotypes in ibrutinib-treated CLL. The table came from immunoSEQ multiplex PCR; TCRdb's copy has only in-frame clones and leaves some out. The sample holds more than 300,000 clones, roughly 85% seen once. The sample in question was PBMCs, obtained before ibrutinib treatment. These receptors all come from a human donor with chronic lymphocytic leukemia. The CDR3 runs from the conserved cysteine through the conserved F or W. A D gene is named only where the DNA matches it firmly. The size of a clone is reported for some rows only, either as once, few or many, or as a class for expanded clones.

TRBV5-4,.,once,TRBJ2-6,TGTGCCAGCAGCTTGGAACTGAGAAGCTCTGGGGCCAACGTCCTGACTTTC,CASSLELRSSGANVLTF
TRBV19,TRBD1,.,TRBJ2-2,TGTGCCAGTAGTAGACAGGGGGCAAGCGGGGAGCTGTTTTTT,CASSRQGASGELFF
TRBV7-2,.,few,TRBJ1-2,TGTGCCAGCAGCCTGGGCCAGCCCTGGGGCTACACCTTC,CASSLGQPWGYTF
TRBV4-2,.,.,TRBJ1-3,TGTGCCAGCAGCCAAGATTGGACAGTAACACCACTCTCTGGAAACACCATATATTTT,CASSQDWTVTPLSGNTIYF
TRBV7-9,TRBD2,few,TRBJ2-7,TGTGCCAGCAGCTCGACTAGCGGGAGCTACGAGCAGTACTTC,CASSSTSGSYEQYF
TRBV6-5,TRBD1,.,TRBJ1-2,TGTGCCAGCAGTTACTCGCTCAGGGGGCGAGACTATGGCTACACCTTC,CASSYSLRGRDYGYTF
TRBV5-1,TRBD2,once,TRBJ2-1,TGCGCCAGCAGCTCTAGTCTAGCGGGAGCCAATGAGCAGTTCTTC,CASSSSLAGANEQFF
TRBV27,.,.,TRBJ2-5,TGTGCCAGCAGTTCCGTGGACCACCAAGAGACCCAGTACTTC,CASSSVDHQETQYF
TRBV15,TRBD2,.,TRBJ2-7,TGTGCCACCAGCAGAGATCTGGGGGGGAGAGAACGGACCTACGAGCAGTACTTC,CATSRDLGGRERTYEQYF
TRBV21-1,.,.,TRBJ1-2,TGTGCCAGCAGCAAAGAGAGGGCAGTGGGTTCGAATGGCTACACCTTC,CASSKERAVGSNGYTF
TRBV2,.,few,TRBJ1-5,TGTGCCAGCAGTACACAGGAAGATCAGCCCCAGCATTTT,CASSTQEDQPQHF
TRBV15,.,.,TRBJ2-4,TGTGCCACCAGCACCGAGCGAGCAGGCAAAAACATTCAGTACTTC,CATSTERAGKNIQYF
TRBV9,.,.,TRBJ2-1,TGTGCCAGCGCTGGGGCACACAATGAGCAGTTCTTC,CASAGAHNEQFF
TRBV4-2,.,.,TRBJ1-2,TGTGCCAGCAGCCAAGAGTTGGGGATCCTCTATGGCTACACCTTC,CASSQELGILYGYTF
TRBV19,.,.,TRBJ1-4,TGTGCCAGTAGCCGCATTCGCCCGAGGACGGCCTTTGCAACTAATGAAAAACTGTTTTTT,CASSRIRPRTAFATNEKLFF
TRBV11-2,.,.,TRBJ1-5,TGTGCCAGCAGCTGGGGGACATATGGATATCAGCCCCAGCATTTT,CASSWGTYGYQPQHF
TRBV9,.,.,TRBJ1-3,TGTGCCAGCAGCGTAGGGCGGTTCGCTGGAAACACCATATATTTT,CASSVGRFAGNTIYF
TRBV5-1,TRBD1,.,TRBJ2-1,TGCGCCAGCAGCTCCTACAGGGGGTCCTACAATGAGCAGTTCTTC,CASSSYRGSYNEQFF
TRBV4-1,TRBD2,.,TRBJ2-1,TGCGCCAGCAGCCAAAAAAACTTAGCGGGAGGGCCAGAAAATGAGCAGTTCTTC,CASSQKNLAGGPENEQFF
TRBV7-2,TRBD1,.,TRBJ2-7,TGTGCCAGCAGCCCTCCCCCGGGACAGGGACGAAGCAACGAGCAGTACTTC,CASSPPPGQGRSNEQYF
TRBV2,TRBD1,.,TRBJ2-2,TGTGCCAGCAGGGGACAGACGAACACCGGGGAGCTGTTTTTT,CASRGQTNTGELFF
TRBV4-2,.,many,TRBJ1-5,TGTGCCAGCAGCCAAGATTTATTACAGCCCCAGCATTTT,CASSQDLLQPQHF
TRBV4-3,.,.,TRBJ1-2,TGCGCCAGCAGCCAACCGTACGACACTAATGGCTACACCTTC,CASSQPYDTNGYTF
TRBV4-3,.,few,TRBJ1-1,TGCGCCAGCAGCCACTCCCAGGGAAGGGCTGAAGCTTTCTTT,CASSHSQGRAEAFF
TRBV10-2,.,.,TRBJ1-5,TGCGCAACAAACAGGGCTAGCAATCAGCCCCAGCATTTT,CATNRASNQPQHF
TRBV27,TRBD1,.,TRBJ1-5,TGTGCCAGCAGACTCAAAAGCCCGGGACAGGGAAACCACCAGCCCCAGCATTTT,CASRLKSPGQGNHQPQHF